This T cell receptor (beta chain) was found in a study of blood T cell repertoires in COVID-19 (dated by TCRdb to 2020 to 2022). Regarding the research as a whole: The collaborator samples originated in the United States, Italy and Spain and spanned the acute and convalescent phases of COVID-19. A de-identified subject ID, COVID-19 status, age in years and sex were almost always included in the sample metadata. The repertoires were released in a freely available public database intended as a resource for research on the immune response to SARS-CoV-2. The material from the prospective study consisted of cDNA or gDNA derived from T cells, B-cell-depleted T cells, or PBMCs. Samples came from the ongoing ImmuneRACE study (first 160 participants) plus 1,254 subjects from 6 global collaborators. Where HLA class I and class II types were available, the types were taken from metadata supplied by the sample provider, not from assay-based typing. The dataset comprised deeply sampled blood TCRbeta repertoires from subjects exposed to, actively infected with, or recovered from COVID-19.

Turning to this clone: The antigen it recognizes is unknown. Base qualities are not at hand, and no much larger clone is one base apart.

Paper-wide results and their limitations: Clinical and demographic metadata were provided uncurated, with the amount varying by source and participant.

Participants in the prospective study were enrolled through a virtual design, were aged roughly 18 to 100 years, and lived in about 25 United States geographic areas. Cohort assignment in the prospective study relied on participant-reported clinical history from a screening survey and a study questionnaire. Recovered participants in ImmuneRACE Cohort 3 were defined by two consecutive negative NP/OP PCR tests, clearance by a healthcare professional, or resolution of symptoms. Each participant in the prospective study had whole blood, serum and a nasopharyngeal or oropharyngeal swab collected by mobile phlebotomists. Additional blood draws and questionnaires over an approximately two-month period could optionally be provided by prospective study participants. Blood samples from the prospective study were shipped frozen or at room temperature prior to DNA extraction. The immunoSEQ Assay, a bias-controlled multiplex PCR, was used to amplify TCRbeta CDR3 regions from genomic DNA. The authors' analysis ran thus. The number of nucleated cells in each sample was estimated by amplification of reference gene primers within the assay. To quantify the absolute abundance of each unique TCRbeta CDR3 rearrangement, sequence reads were collapsed and filtered. For each sample, productive Simpson clonality was calculated as the square root of Simpson's diversity index across productive rearrangements. Drawn from immuneACCESS, this table holds only the in-frame rearrangements with V and J called that TCRdb kept. Clones are partly lost; checked studies trace under half to an unresolved V gene and leave the rest unexplained. Clonal size and the V and J genes are those of that table, whereas D and trimming came from the DNA. This sample comprises approximately 170,000 clones, about 84% of them detected only once. The ten most abundant clones make up 12% of the sample.

The clonotype originates from a middle-aged man who had recovered from COVID-19. The specimen sequenced was PBMCs or T cells enriched from blood (not recorded which).

The sequenced DNA: TGTGCCAGCAGTCCCAGGGGTTCCGTGCCGAACATTCAGTACTTC. Its amino acids are CASSPRGSVPNIQYF. The receptor chain draws on TRBV6-2 or TRBV6-3 and TRBJ2-4; possibly the D gene is TRBD1, per 6 matching bases. Including cysteine and phenylalanine, the CDR3 has 15 amino acids. CDR3 DNA is the only sequence kept; it has 45 bases, read in frame from the first base. CDR1 MNHEY and CDR2 SVGEGT are derived from the germline V gene. The V and J ends are trimmed by 5 bases and 7 bases, leaving 18 bases between them.